The text below deals with one TCR beta chain. This record belongs to a study of long-term antiretroviral therapy in people with HIV. Across the whole study: By about a decade, the earliest samples predate the 2015 immediate-ART recommendation.

Germline values: CDR1 SGHVS, CDR2 FQNEAQ. CDR3 length: 17 residues. Germline trimming cut 6 bases from V and 6 bases from J; bases unmatched to any gene: 14. immunoSEQ v3.0 was run at survey level. Produced via immunoSEQ multiplex PCR; TCRdb's table is partial and in-frame only. The sample contains 15,000 or so clones, less than 85% of which appear only once. This TCR derives from a man aged 25 to 40 with HIV. Sample: unsorted PBMCs, taken at the start of antiretroviral therapy. The V call is TRBV7-8, the J call TRBJ2-1; TRBD2 matches 10 bases. This CDR3 is CASSSPDGLAVINEQFF. The CDR3, as DNA: TGTGCCAGCAGTTCCCCGGACGGACTAGCGGTCATCAATGAGCAGTTCTTC.